This TCR beta chain was observed in a study of control samples from healthy donors and cancer patients. Sequencing used immunoSEQ multiplex PCR; TCRdb keeps in-frame clones, though not all of them. The repertoire holds some 30,000 clones, with nearly 90% as singletons. V lost 0 bases and J 9 bases, leaving 10 bases between the germline ends. CDR1 is SGHRS and CDR2 is YFSETQ in the germline V gene. The CDR3 is 13 amino acids. The gene calls are TRBV5-1 and TRBJ2-1; D not resolved. The sequencing input was formalin-fixed, paraffin-embedded tissue. The clonotype was recovered from a female donor with melanoma. Here the CDR3 reads CASSLDSVREQFF. The CDR3 DNA reads TGCGCCAGCAGCTTGGATTCAGTGCGTGAGCAGTTCTTC.